A single sample is the source of the 30 T cell receptor beta chains below, sequenced in a study of neurological immune-mediated disorders. As for time point: longitudinal time-point 3. TCRdb reprocessed the 5' RACE reads with MiXCR, giving one entry per CDR3 protein. Of about 80,000 distinct CDR3 sequences listed, around 4.7% are singletons. Input material: PBMCs. These receptors came from a woman aged 55-70 years with multiple sclerosis.

This clonotype was seen at least ten times. The gene calls are TRBV20-1 and TRBJ1-3; D gene uncertain. Trimming shortened V by 5 bases and J by 0 bases, and 11 bases separated the two germline ends. Germline V gives CDR1 DFQATT, CDR2 SNEGSKA (reference sequence). The CDR3 has 14 amino acids. Here the CDR3 reads CSASSSLSGNTIYF. CDR3 DNA sequence: TGCAGTGCTTCCAGCAGCCTCTCTGGAAACACCATATATTTT.

On this clonotype: Possible read error: a much larger clone is one base away. The rearrangement uses TRBV5-1 and TRBJ2-7; the match to TRBD1 covers 7 bases. The CDR3 sequence is 15 residues long. After removal of 4 bases from V and 5 bases from J, the junction contained 12 bases not matched to a gene. Germline-derived CDR1 and CDR2 are SGHRS and YFSETQ. The CDR3 reads CASSLTSGQLNEQYF. CDR3 DNA sequence: TGCGCCAGCAGCCTGACTTCGGGACAGCTGAACGAGCAGTACTTC.

This clonotype was seen ten or more times. The chain has TRBV5-1 and TRBJ1-1, with D uncertain. V was cut by 5 bases and J by 0 bases, with 8 bases left in between. CDR1 is SGHRS and CDR2 is YFSETQ in the germline V gene. The CDR3 is 13 residues long. CDR3 coding DNA: TGCGCCAGCAGTGAGCAAGTGAACACTGAAGCTTTCTTT. As protein: CASSEQVNTEAFF. The whole variable domain, filled in from reference TRBV5-1 and TRBJ1-1, reads KAGVTQTPRYLIKTRGQQVTLSCSPISGHRSVSWYQQTPGQGLQFLFEYFSETQRNKGNFPGRFSGRQFSNSRSEMNVSTLELGDSALYLCASSEQVNTEAFFGQGTRLTVV.

This clonotype was seen ten or more times. The CDR3 loop reads CASSLNPTGGRGGELFF. CDR3 bases: TGCGCCAGCAGCTTGAACCCGACAGGGGGCCGAGGTGGTGAGCTGTTTTTT. The V gene is TRBV5-1, the J gene TRBJ2-2; 10 bases line up with TRBD1. Germline trimming cut 1 base from V and 11 bases from J; bases unmatched to any gene: 14. CDR3 size: 17 residues. Germline V lookup: CDR1 SGHRS, CDR2 YFSETQ. Full variable domain (missing parts from reference TRBV5-1 and TRBJ2-2): KAGVTQTPRYLIKTRGQQVTLSCSPISGHRSVSWYQQTPGQGLQFLFEYFSETQRNKGNFPGRFSGRQFSNSRSEMNVSTLELGDSALYLCASSLNPTGGRGGELFFGEGSRLTVL.

This chain links TRBV5-6 with TRBJ1-5; perhaps TRBD1 as D (6 bases). The V and J ends lost 3 bases and 2 bases respectively, with 12 bases between them. CDR3 length: 15 amino acids. CDR1 is SGHDT, CDR2 YYEEEE, per germline. CDR3 coding DNA: TGTGCCAGCAGCTATACAGGGAACCGCAATCAGCCCCAGCATTTT. Residues: CASSYTGNRNQPQHF.

Ten or more counts support this clonotype. V gene TRBV5-1 combines with J gene TRBJ2-1, with D possibly being TRBD1 (6 bases). Per the germline V gene, CDR1 is SGHRS and CDR2 is YFSETQ. Deletions cut 1 base from V and 3 bases from J, with 14 bases between. The CDR3 loop spans 16 amino acids. In nucleotides, the CDR3 is TGCGCCAGCAGCTTGACAGGGAGTATAGGCTACAATGAGCAGTTCTTC. Translating gives CASSLTGSIGYNEQFF.

This clonotype was seen at least ten times. The chain recombines TRBV7-2 with TRBJ2-3; D is unresolved. CDR1 SGHTA and CDR2 FQGNSA come from the germline V gene. V was clipped by 4 bases and J by 6 bases, with 8 bases between them. The CDR3 is made up of 12 amino acids. DNA of the CDR3: TGTGCCAGCAGCTCATCCTCGGATACGCAGTATTTT. This gives the protein CASSSSSDTQYF.

This clonotype was seen ten or more times. V is TRBV7-8 and J is TRBJ2-1; D is uncertain. Germline CDR1 and CDR2: SGHVS and FQNEAQ. The CDR3 has 15 amino acids. Trimming left V 1 base short and J 9 bases short, with 16 bases between. The CDR3 loop reads CASSLVETRGSEQFF. CDR3 DNA sequence: TGTGCCAGCAGCTTAGTGGAGACTCGAGGCAGTGAGCAGTTCTTC.

This clonotype was counted at least ten times. The chain employs TRBV5-6 and TRBJ2-1, with 12 positions matching TRBD2. The CDR3 extends over 15 amino acids. The trim removed 6 bases at V and 7 bases at J, leaving 8 bases unmatched. Germline V gives CDR1 SGHDT, CDR2 YYEEEE. The CDR3, as DNA: TGTGCCAGCACCCTAGCGGGGGGGCCAAAGAATGAGCAGTTCTTC. Translating gives CASTLAGGPKNEQFF.

This clonotype has at least ten counts. The V and J genes are TRBV5-1 and TRBJ1-1; 8 bases map to TRBD1. Germline V gives CDR1 SGHRS, CDR2 YFSETQ. J lost 0 bases, V lost 9 bases, and 4 bases had no gene match. The CDR3 runs to 13 residues. The chain's CDR3 is CATKTGVNTEAFF. DNA for the CDR3: TGCGCCACCAAGACAGGGGTGAACACTGAAGCTTTCTTT.

This clonotype was seen ten or more times. The rearrangement uses TRBV3-1 and TRBJ1-1; D may be TRBD1 (6 bases). Germline V gene data show CDR1 as LGHDT and CDR2 as YNNKEL (reference sequence). This CDR3 is built from 12 residues. Trimming cost V 4 bases and J 8 bases, with 11 bases left between them. The CDR3 nucleotides are TGTGCCAGCAGCCTTAGCGGGGGCGAAGCTTTCTTT. Translated, it gives CASSLSGGEAFF.

This clonotype was observed many times. A much larger clone is a single base away; this may be a read error. As DNA, the CDR3 is TGTGCCAGCAGCTTTCGGTACCAAGAGACCCAGTACTTC. Amino acids: CASSFRYQETQYF. The chain uses TRBV7-2 and TRBJ2-5, with D unresolved. Germline CDR1 SGHTA, CDR2 FQGNSA. Trimming shortened V by 3 bases and J by 0 bases, and 5 bases separated the two germline ends. The CDR3 has 13 amino acids.

This clonotype was recorded at least ten times. The chain employs TRBV6-5 and TRBJ2-3; possible D gene TRBD2, 6 bases. CDR3 size: 17 residues. V was trimmed by 2 bases and J by 6 bases, leaving 21 bases between them. Per germline, CDR1 MNHEY and CDR2 SVGAGI. In DNA, the CDR3 is TGTGCCAGCAGTTACACCCCACCGACTAGTGGCTGGGATACGCAGTATTTT. Amino acid sequence: CASSYTPPTSGWDTQYF.

This clonotype was seen many times. The gene calls are TRBV6-1 and TRBJ2-3; TRBD2 might be the D (6 bases). Germline assignment: CDR1 MNHNS and CDR2 SASEGT. Trimming removed 0 bases from V and 4 bases from J, with 8 bases in between. The CDR3 covers 14 residues. DNA of the CDR3: TGTGCCAGCAGTGAAGCCTTAGCGGCAGATACGCAGTATTTT. Protein product: CASSEALAADTQYF.

At least ten counts were recorded for this clonotype. This chain joins TRBV6-6 and TRBJ1-1; D call uncertain. Germline V gene sequence: CDR1 MNHNY, CDR2 SVGAGI (reference sequence). Trimming took off 0 bases at V and 8 bases at J, with 13 bases between the two ends. The length of the CDR3 is 14 residues. Here the CDR3 DNA reads TGTGCCAGCAGTTACTCGATGTCTGGCATAGAAGCTTTCTTT. The encoded protein is CASSYSMSGIEAFF.

In its sample, this clonotype was seen many times. The chain employs TRBV28 and TRBJ2-2; D is ambiguous. V was cut by 2 bases and J by 8 bases, with 15 bases left in between. This CDR3 comprises 15 residues. Germline CDR1 reads MDHEN; CDR2 reads SYDVKM. The CDR3 DNA reads as TGTGCCAGCAGTTTACTTTCGCCCGGGTATGGGGAGCTGTTTTTT. Translated: CASSLLSPGYGELFF.

The sample holds many counts of this clonotype. V usage is TRBV20-1 and J usage is TRBJ2-1; 11 bases map to TRBD1. The germline V gene encodes CDR1 DFQATT and CDR2 SNEGSKA (reference sequence). The CDR3 has 15 residues. V was clipped by 5 bases and J by 2 bases; unmatched bases: 5. The CDR3: CSAEPGQGAYNEQFF. In DNA, the CDR3 is TGCAGTGCTGAACCGGGACAGGGGGCCTACAATGAGCAGTTCTTC.

In this sample, this clonotype turned up many times. This chain links TRBV20-1 with TRBJ2-1; 9 positions match TRBD1. From germline, CDR1 is DFQATT and CDR2 SNEGSKA (reference sequence). The CDR3 spans 17 residues. V dropped 0 bases and J dropped 0; count of bases not matched to a gene: 6. Here the CDR3 DNA reads TGCAGTGCTAGAGATTTGGGACAGGGCAGCTCCTACAATGAGCAGTTCTTC. This sequence encodes CSARDLGQGSSYNEQFF.

This clonotype was recorded many times. The V and J genes are TRBV7-7 and TRBJ2-5, with 7 bases that match TRBD2. The CDR3 sequence is 15 residues long. The germline CDR1 and CDR2 sequences are SSHAT and FNYEAQ (reference sequence). V was pared by 1 base and J by 2 bases, with 4 bases of the junction left unmatched. CDR3 sequence: CASSLGAGVQETQYF. DNA of the CDR3: TGTGCCAGCAGCTTAGGCGCGGGGGTTCAAGAGACCCAGTACTTC. Based on the CDR3 plus reference TRBV7-7 and TRBJ2-5, the full variable domain is GAGVSQSPRYKVTKRGQDVTLRCDPISSHATLYWYQQALGQGPEFLTYFNYEAQPDKSGLPSDRFSAERPEGSISTLTIQRTEQRDSAMYRCASSLGAGVQETQYFGPGTRLLVL.

The sample holds many counts of this clonotype. J is TRBJ2-1 and V is TRBV11-2; 11 nucleotides agree with TRBD2. With V trimmed by 1 base and J by 5 bases, 1 base remained unmatched. Germline V gene sequence: CDR1 SGHAT, CDR2 FQNNGV. The CDR3 runs to 15 residues. CDR3 sequence (DNA): TGTGCCAGCAGCTTAGTAGCGGGGGGGAACAATGAGCAGTTCTTC. This encodes CASSLVAGGNNEQFF.

This clonotype was detected many times. This CDR3 is CASSQRGGAEETQYF. The CDR3 DNA reads TGTGCCAGCAGCCAACGCGGGGGGGCCGAAGAGACCCAGTACTTC. V and J are TRBV4-2 and TRBJ2-5; 9 positions match TRBD2. Germline V gives CDR1 LGHNA, CDR2 YNFKEQ. The CDR3 is made up of 15 amino acids. Trimming cost V 2 bases and J 3 bases; bases outside gene matches: 4.

Ten or more counts support this clonotype. The genes are TRBV3-1 and TRBJ2-5; D unclear. V shed 0 bases and J shed 3 bases, with 8 bases lying between them. Germline V gene sequence: CDR1 LGHDT, CDR2 YNNKEL (reference sequence). CDR3 length: 14 residues. The CDR3 DNA sequence: TGTGCCAGCAGCCAAGAAACGCAGGAAGAGACCCAGTACTTC. Translation gives CASSQETQEETQYF.

This clonotype was picked up many times. The gene calls are TRBV6-5 and TRBJ2-7; 7 bases map to TRBD1. CDR1 is MNHEY and CDR2 is SVGAGI in the germline V gene. The ends lost 2 bases at V and 6 bases at J; junction bases unmatched: 7. CDR3 length: 14 amino acids. This chain's CDR3 is CASSYTGTVREQYF. The DNA of the CDR3 is TGTGCCAGCAGTTACACCGGGACAGTGCGCGAGCAGTACTTC.

This clonotype was observed at least ten times. The gene calls are TRBV9 and TRBJ2-1, with D perhaps matching TRBD1 or TRBD2 (5 bases each). Germline CDR1 is SGDLS and CDR2 is YYNGEE. CDR3 length equals 17 residues. V dropped 2 bases and J dropped 9 bases, with 24 bases sitting between them. DNA for the CDR3: TGTGCCAGCAGCGTTGCCAATACCCAAATCGGGGCGCCTGAGCAGTTCTTC. It specifies CASSVANTQIGAPEQFF.

This clonotype was recorded many times. The genes are TRBV11-2 and TRBJ1-2; D is undetermined. Germline-derived CDR1 and CDR2 are SGHAT and FQNNGV. This CDR3 comprises 13 residues. The V end was cut by 5 bases, the J end by 3 bases, with 10 bases between. CDR3 sequence reads: CASSPDSYYGYTF. In DNA form, the CDR3 reads TGTGCCAGCAGCCCGGACTCTTACTATGGCTACACCTTC.

CDR3 nucleotide sequence: TGTGCCAGCAGCCGCATCTCGACCGGGGAGCTGTTTTTT. Protein sequence: CASSRISTGELFF. The chain is built from TRBV2 and TRBJ2-2; no definite D call. The CDR3 contains 13 residues. Germline V CDR1 and CDR2: SNHLY, FYNNEI. Trimming pared 6 bases from V and 5 bases from J, leaving 10 bases between.

The sample holds many counts of this clonotype. J is TRBJ2-1 and V is TRBV20-1, with a tentative D call TRBD1 (6 bases). Trimming pared 0 bases from V and 5 bases from J, leaving 11 bases between. The CDR3 spans 14 residues. CDR1 and CDR2 from the germline V gene are DFQATT and SNEGSKA (reference sequence). DNA of the CDR3: TGCAGTGCTAGAGAGATACAGGGCGACAATGAGCAGTTCTTC. It is translated as CSAREIQGDNEQFF.

This clonotype was detected many times. This CDR3 reads CSASGGASSYNEQFF. DNA for the CDR3: TGCAGTGCTAGCGGGGGGGCGAGCTCCTACAATGAGCAGTTCTTC. The chain recombines TRBV20-1 with TRBJ2-1; 8 nucleotides match TRBD2. There are 15 residues in the CDR3. Per the germline V gene, CDR1 is DFQATT and CDR2 is SNEGSKA (reference sequence). V lost 3 bases to trimming and J lost 0 bases; unmatched junction nucleotides: 4.

This clonotype was detected ten times or more. The chain carries TRBV11-1 and TRBJ2-6, with TRBD1 as a possible D gene (6 bases). Germline assignment: CDR1 SGHAT and CDR2 FQDESV (reference sequence). The CDR3 spans 18 residues. V was trimmed by 2 bases and J by 0 bases, leaving 14 bases between them. The CDR3 loop reads CASSLIGQIFSGANVLTF. DNA for the CDR3: TGTGCCAGCAGCTTAATCGGACAGATCTTCTCTGGGGCCAACGTCCTGACTTTC. Using reference TRBV11-1 and TRBJ2-6 for the parts outside the CDR3, the full variable domain is EAEVAQSPRYKITEKSQAVAFWCDPISGHATLYWYRQILGQGPELLVQFQDESVVDDSQLPKDRFSAERLKGVDSTLKIQPAELGDSAMYLCASSLIGQIFSGANVLTFGAGSRLTVL.

This clonotype was seen ten or more times. The rearrangement uses TRBV10-3 and TRBJ1-2; D remains unclear. V was trimmed by 3 bases and J by 3 bases, leaving 14 bases between them. Germline CDR1 is ENHRY and CDR2 is SYGVKD. The CDR3 is 15 residues long. CDR3 in amino acids: CAISDSGGSDYGYTF. The CDR3 coding sequence is TGTGCCATCAGTGACTCTGGCGGGTCGGACTATGGCTACACCTTC.